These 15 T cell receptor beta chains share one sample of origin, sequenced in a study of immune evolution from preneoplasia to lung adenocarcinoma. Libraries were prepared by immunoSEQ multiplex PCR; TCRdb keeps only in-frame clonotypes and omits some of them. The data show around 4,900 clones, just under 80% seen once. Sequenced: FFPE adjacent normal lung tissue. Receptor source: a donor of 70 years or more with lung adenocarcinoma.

CDR3 protein: CSVDWEGNTGELFF. For the CDR3, the DNA is TGCAGCGTTGACTGGGAAGGGAACACCGGGGAGCTGTTTTTT. The rearrangement joins TRBV29-1 to TRBJ2-2, with D hard to call. Between the trimmed V and J ends, which lost 3 bases and 1 base, there was a span of 9 bases. This CDR3 has 14 amino acids. Per the germline V gene, CDR1 is SQVTM and CDR2 is ANQGSEA.

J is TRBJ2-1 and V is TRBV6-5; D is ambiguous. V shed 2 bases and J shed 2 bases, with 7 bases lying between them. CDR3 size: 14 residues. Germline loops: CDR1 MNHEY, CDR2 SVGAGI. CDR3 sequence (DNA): TGTGCCAGCAGTTACAATGGCGCCTACAATGAGCAGTTCTTC. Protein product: CASSYNGAYNEQFF.

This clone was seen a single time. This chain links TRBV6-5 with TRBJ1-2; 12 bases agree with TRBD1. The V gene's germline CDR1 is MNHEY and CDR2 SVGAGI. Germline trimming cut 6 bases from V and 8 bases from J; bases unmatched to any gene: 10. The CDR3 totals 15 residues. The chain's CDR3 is CASRYPGQGARGYTF. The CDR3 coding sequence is TGTGCCAGCAGGTATCCGGGACAGGGGGCGCGAGGCTACACCTTC.

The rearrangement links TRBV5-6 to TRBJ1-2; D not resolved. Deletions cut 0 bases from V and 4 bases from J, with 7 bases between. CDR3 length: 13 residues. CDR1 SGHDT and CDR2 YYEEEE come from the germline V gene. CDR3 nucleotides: TGTGCCAGCAGCTTGGGAGTCGCCTATGGCTACACCTTC. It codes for CASSLGVAYGYTF.

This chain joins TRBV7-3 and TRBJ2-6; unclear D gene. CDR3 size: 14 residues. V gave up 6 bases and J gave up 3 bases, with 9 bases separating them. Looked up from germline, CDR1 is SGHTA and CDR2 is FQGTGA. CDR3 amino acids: CASRSPGGANVLTF. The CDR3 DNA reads TGTGCCAGCAGATCCCCGGGTGGGGCCAACGTCCTGACTTTC. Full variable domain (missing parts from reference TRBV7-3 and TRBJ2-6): GAGVSQTPSNKVTEKGKYVELRCDPISGHTALYWYRQSLGQGPEFLIYFQGTGAADDSGLPNDRFFAVRPEGSVSTLKIQRTERGDSAVYLCASRSPGGANVLTFGAGSRLTVL.

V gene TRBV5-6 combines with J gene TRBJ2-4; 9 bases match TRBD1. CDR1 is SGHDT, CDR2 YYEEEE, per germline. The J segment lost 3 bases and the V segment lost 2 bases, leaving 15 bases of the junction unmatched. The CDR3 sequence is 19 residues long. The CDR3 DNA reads TGTGCCAGCAGCTTATCCATTTCCCGGACAGGGGATGGCAAAAACATTCAGTACTTC. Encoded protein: CASSLSISRTGDGKNIQYF.

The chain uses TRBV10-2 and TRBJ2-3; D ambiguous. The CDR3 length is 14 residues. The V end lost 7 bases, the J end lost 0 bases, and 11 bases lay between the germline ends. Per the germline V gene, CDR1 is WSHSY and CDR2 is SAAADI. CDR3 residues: CASTLVYSTDTQYF. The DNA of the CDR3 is TGCGCCAGCACACTCGTATACAGCACAGATACGCAGTATTTT.

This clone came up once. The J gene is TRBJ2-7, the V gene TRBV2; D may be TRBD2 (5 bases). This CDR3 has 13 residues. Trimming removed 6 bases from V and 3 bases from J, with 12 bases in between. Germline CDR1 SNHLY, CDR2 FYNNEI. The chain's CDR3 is CASSVRDYYEQYF. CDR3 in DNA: TGTGCCAGCAGCGTTCGGGATTACTACGAGCAGTACTTC. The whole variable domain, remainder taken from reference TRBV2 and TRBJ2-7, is EPEVTQTPSHQVTQMGQEVILRCVPISNHLYFYWYRQILGQKVEFLVSFYNNEISEKSEIFDDQFSVERPDGSNFTLKIRSTKLEDSAMYFCASSVRDYYEQYFGPGTRLTVT.

CDR3 amino acids: CASSFGLAGENEQFF. CDR3 nucleotide sequence: TGTGCCAGCAGCTTTGGACTAGCGGGAGAGAATGAGCAGTTCTTC. J is TRBJ2-1 and V is TRBV7-3, with 13 bases that match TRBD2. After removal of 3 bases from V and 7 bases from J, the junction contained 3 bases not matched to a gene. This CDR3 is 15 amino acids long. Looked up from germline, CDR1 is SGHTA and CDR2 is FQGTGA.

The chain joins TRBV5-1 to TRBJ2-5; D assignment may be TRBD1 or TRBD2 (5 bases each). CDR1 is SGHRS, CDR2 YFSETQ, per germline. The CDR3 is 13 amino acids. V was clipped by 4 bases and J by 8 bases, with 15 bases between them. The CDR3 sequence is CASSPQNRGTQYF. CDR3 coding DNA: TGCGCCAGCAGCCCCCAAAATCGGGGCACCCAGTACTTC.

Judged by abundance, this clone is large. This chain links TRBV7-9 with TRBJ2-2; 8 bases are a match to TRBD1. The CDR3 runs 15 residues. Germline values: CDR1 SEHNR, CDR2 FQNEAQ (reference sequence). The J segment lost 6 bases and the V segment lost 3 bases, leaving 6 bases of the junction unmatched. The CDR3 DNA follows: TGTGCCAGCAGCTTCCGGACAGGGTATTCCGGGGAGCTGTTTTTT. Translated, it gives CASSFRTGYSGELFF.

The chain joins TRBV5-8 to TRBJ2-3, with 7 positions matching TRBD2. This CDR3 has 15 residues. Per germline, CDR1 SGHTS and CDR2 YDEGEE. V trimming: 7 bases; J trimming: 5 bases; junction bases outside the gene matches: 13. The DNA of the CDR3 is TGTGCCAGCGGTGTAGCGGGCACGGTGGGAGATACGCAGTATTTT. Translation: CASGVAGTVGDTQYF.

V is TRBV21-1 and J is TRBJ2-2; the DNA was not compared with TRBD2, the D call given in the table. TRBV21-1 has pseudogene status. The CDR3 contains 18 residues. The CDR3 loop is CASSPPLTGTQHTGELFF. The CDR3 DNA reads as TGTGCCAGCAGCCCACCTCTGACCGGGACTCAACACACCGGGGAGCTGTTTTTT.

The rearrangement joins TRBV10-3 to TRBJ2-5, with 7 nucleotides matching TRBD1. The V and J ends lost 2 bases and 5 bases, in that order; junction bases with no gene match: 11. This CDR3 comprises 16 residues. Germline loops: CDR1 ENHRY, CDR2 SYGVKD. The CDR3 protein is CAISERGYRGRETQYF. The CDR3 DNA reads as TGTGCCATCAGTGAGAGGGGGTACAGGGGTCGCGAGACCCAGTACTTC.

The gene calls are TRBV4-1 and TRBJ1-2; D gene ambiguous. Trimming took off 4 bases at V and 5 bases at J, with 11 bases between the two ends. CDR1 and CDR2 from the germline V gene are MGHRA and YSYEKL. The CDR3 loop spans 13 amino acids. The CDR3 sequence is CASSLGKEYGYTF. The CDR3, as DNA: TGCGCCAGCAGCCTCGGGAAGGAGTATGGCTACACCTTC.